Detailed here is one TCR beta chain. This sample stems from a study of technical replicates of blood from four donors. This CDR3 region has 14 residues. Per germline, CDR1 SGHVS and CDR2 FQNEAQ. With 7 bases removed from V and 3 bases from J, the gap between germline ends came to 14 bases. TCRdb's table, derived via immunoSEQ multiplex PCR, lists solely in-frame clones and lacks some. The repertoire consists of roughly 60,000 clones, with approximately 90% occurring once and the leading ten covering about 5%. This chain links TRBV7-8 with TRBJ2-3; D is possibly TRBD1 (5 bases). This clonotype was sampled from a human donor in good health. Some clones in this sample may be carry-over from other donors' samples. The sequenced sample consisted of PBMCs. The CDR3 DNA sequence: TGTGCCAGCATAGGGGCGGTGGGAACAGATACGCAGTATTTT. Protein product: CASIGAVGTDTQYF.